The rows below give T cell receptor beta chains drawn from one sample of a study of T cell repertoires in cytomegalovirus infection. MiXCR, run by TCRdb on the reads, gives a single entry per CDR3 protein. The sample holds more than 400,000 distinct CDR3 sequences; about a quarter are singletons and the top ten take about 13%. The sequenced sample was PBMCs. The receptors shown here come from a human donor in good health (CMV status not recorded). Some clones in this sample may be carry-over from other donors' samples. Each CDR3 is given with its conserved first and last residue. Fields, in order: clone size, V gene, J gene, D gene, CDR3 protein, CDR3 DNA. The D gene is left open where the match is weak. A clone size is listed for some rows: how often the clone was seen (once, few, many), or a class if it is expanded.

many,TRBV7-2,TRBJ1-2,TRBD1,CASSLTDRGGGYTF,TGTGCCAGCAGCTTAACAGACAGGGGAGGAGGCTACACCTTC
many,TRBV11-2,TRBJ2-5,TRBD2,CASSLGLAGPLWETQYF,TGTGCCAGCAGCTTGGGACTAGCGGGCCCCCTCTGGGAGACCCAGTACTTC
-,TRBV7-6,TRBJ2-3,TRBD2,CASSLEASGRTDTQYF,TGTGCCAGCAGCTTAGAGGCCAGCGGGAGGACAGATACGCAGTATTTT
few,TRBV7-6,TRBJ2-3,-,CASSLGSGSGSTDTQYF,TGTGCCAGCAGCCTTGGGTCCGGAAGTGGAAGCACAGATACGCAGTATTTT
-,TRBV12-3/TRBV12-4,TRBJ2-1,-,CASTTAPGWNNEQFF,TGTGCCAGCACCACTGCGCCGGGTTGGAACAATGAGCAGTTCTTC
few,TRBV30,TRBJ1-2,TRBD1,CAWREGGGYGYTF,TGTGCCTGGCGAGAAGGGGGCGGCTATGGCTACACCTTC
-,TRBV30,TRBJ2-3,-,CAWSQKADTQYF,TGTGCCTGGAGCCAAAAGGCAGATACGCAGTATTTT
many,TRBV6-1,TRBJ2-3,TRBD1,CASSRDRGFTDTQYF,TGTGCCAGCAGCCGGGACAGGGGGTTCACAGATACGCAGTATTTT
few,TRBV24-1,TRBJ2-1,TRBD1,CATSDTTGNRNEQFF,TGTGCCACCAGTGATACGACAGGGAATCGCAATGAGCAGTTCTTC
-,TRBV11-2,TRBJ1-2,-,CASSLRFPDSGYTF,TGTGCCAGCAGCTTAAGGTTCCCGGATAGCGGCTACACCTTC
-,TRBV6-2/TRBV6-3,TRBJ2-7,TRBD2,CASPRREANYEQYF,TGTGCCAGCCCCCGGCGGGAGGCAAACTACGAGCAGTACTTC
-,TRBV14,TRBJ2-5,-,CASRRSGPETQYF,TGTGCCAGCAGGCGGTCAGGGCCCGAGACCCAGTACTTC
-,TRBV27,TRBJ2-2,TRBD2,CASSGTSGRAGELFF,TGTGCCAGCAGCGGGACTAGCGGGCGGGCCGGGGAGCTGTTTTTT
-,TRBV6-1,TRBJ2-4,-,CASQRGKGADIQYF,TGTGCCAGCCAACGGGGGAAAGGTGCGGACATTCAGTACTTC
-,TRBV7-2,TRBJ2-3,-,CASSLHSPTTDTQYF,TGTGCCAGCAGCTTACACTCCCCAACGACAGATACGCAGTATTTT
-,TRBV12-3/TRBV12-4,TRBJ2-2,-,CASSLQSTGELFF,TGTGCCAGCAGTTTACAATCCACCGGGGAGCTGTTTTTT
-,TRBV20-1,TRBJ2-1,-,CSASPFSGFRNEQFF,TGCAGTGCTAGCCCTTTTAGCGGCTTTCGGAATGAGCAGTTCTTC
-,TRBV20-1,TRBJ1-1,-,CSAPIAGVENGAFF,TGCAGTGCCCCAATCGCGGGGGTTGAGAACGGAGCTTTCTTT
-,TRBV27,TRBJ2-3,-,CASSFIAGPPTDTQYF,TGTGCCAGCAGTTTTATAGCAGGGCCCCCCACAGATACGCAGTATTTT
-,TRBV12-3/TRBV12-4,TRBJ1-6,TRBD1,CASTQTGINSPLHF,TGTGCCAGCACCCAGACAGGGATCAATTCACCCCTCCACTTT
-,TRBV5-6,TRBJ2-1,TRBD1,CASSTVTGGNEQFF,TGTGCCAGCAGCACCGTGACAGGGGGCAATGAGCAGTTCTTC
few,TRBV19,TRBJ1-2,-,CASSIGGGRGYTF,TGTGCCAGTAGTATAGGTGGCGGTAGGGGCTACACCTTC
few,TRBV10-3,TRBJ2-7,-,CAISASKSYEQYF,TGTGCCATCAGTGCCTCAAAATCCTACGAGCAGTACTTC
many,TRBV7-2,TRBJ1-1,-,CASSLAYGADTEAFF,TGTGCCAGCAGCTTAGCTTATGGGGCGGACACTGAAGCTTTCTTT
few,TRBV12-3/TRBV12-4,TRBJ2-1,-,CASSLTPPGVYSYNEQFF,TGTGCCAGCAGTTTAACCCCCCCGGGTGTCTACTCCTACAATGAGCAGTTCTTC
-,TRBV6-6,TRBJ2-7,-,CASSYSRLGKTYSYEQYF,TGTGCCAGCAGTTACTCTCGGCTTGGCAAGACGTACTCCTACGAGCAGTACTTC
few,TRBV6-2/TRBV6-3,TRBJ2-1,-,CASSYYGGRGNEQFF,TGTGCCAGCAGTTACTACGGGGGACGGGGCAATGAGCAGTTCTTC
once,TRBV4-1,TRBJ2-7,TRBD2,CASSQDTSGSYEQYF,TGTGCCAGCAGCCAAGACACTAGCGGGAGCTACGAGCAGTACTTC
few,TRBV6-4,TRBJ1-2,-,CASSESEGTDYGYTF,TGTGCCAGCAGTGAATCTGAGGGTACGGACTATGGCTACACCTTC
-,TRBV6-5,TRBJ2-2,TRBD2,CASSTGLSSGPTNTGELFF,TGTGCCAGCAGTACGGGACTAAGCAGCGGGCCCACGAACACCGGGGAGCTGTTTTTT
-,TRBV20-1,TRBJ2-1,TRBD2,CSAFWTSGRSDEQFF,TGCAGTGCTTTCTGGACTAGCGGGAGATCTGATGAGCAGTTCTTC
-,TRBV19,TRBJ2-1,-,CASSNLAHSYNEQFF,TGTGCCAGTAGTAATCTAGCGCACTCCTACAATGAGCAGTTCTTC
once,TRBV6-2/TRBV6-3,TRBJ1-5,-,CASSWAGVNQPQHF,TGTGCCAGCAGTTGGGCAGGGGTCAATCAGCCCCAGCATTTT
few,TRBV7-8,TRBJ1-6,-,CASSFSTTSTLNSPLHF,TGTGCCAGCAGCTTCTCGACGACATCCACGCTAAATTCACCCCTCCACTTT
-,TRBV30,TRBJ2-3,-,CAWSVGPVQNTQYF,TGTGCCTGGAGTGTGGGTCCTGTACAAAATACGCAGTATTTT
few,TRBV6-2/TRBV6-3,TRBJ2-7,TRBD2,CASSTPLAGNYEQYF,TGTGCCAGCAGTACTCCCCTAGCGGGGAACTACGAGCAGTACTTC
-,TRBV19,TRBJ2-2,-,CASSIYGANTGELFF,TGTGCCAGTAGTATATACGGTGCGAACACCGGGGAGCTGTTTTTT
-,TRBV7-2,TRBJ1-3,-,CASSLGRGVGNTIYF,TGTGCCAGCAGCTTAGGGCGGGGGGTGGGAAACACCATATATTTT
-,TRBV6-2/TRBV6-3,TRBJ1-4,TRBD1,CASSDGTATNEKLFF,TGTGCCAGCAGTGATGGGACAGCTACTAATGAAAAACTGTTTTTT
many,TRBV7-2,TRBJ1-3,TRBD1,CASSSTTTGTGFRNTIYF,TGTGCCAGCAGCTCGACTACGACCGGGACAGGGTTTCGAAACACCATATATTTT
-,TRBV29-1,TRBJ2-5,TRBD2,CSVVLAGEAQYF,TGCAGCGTTGTCCTAGCGGGAGAGGCCCAGTACTTC
-,TRBV6-1,TRBJ1-1,-,CASHSGTLMNTEAFF,TGTGCCAGCCACTCCGGAACATTGATGAACACTGAAGCTTTCTTT
-,TRBV7-2,TRBJ2-2,-,CASSSTMKPAGELFF,TGTGCCAGCAGCTCCACCATGAAGCCCGCCGGGGAGCTGTTTTTT
-,TRBV28,TRBJ1-3,TRBD1,CASSLVQGALLSGNTIYF,TGTGCCAGCAGTTTAGTTCAGGGGGCCCTATTATCTGGAAACACCATATATTTT
-,TRBV6-5,TRBJ2-1,-,CASSYLGGERGNEQFF,TGTGCCAGCAGTTACCTCGGAGGGGAGAGGGGCAATGAGCAGTTCTTC
few,TRBV29-1,TRBJ2-2,TRBD2,CSVKTSGRGPTGELFF,TGCAGCGTTAAGACTAGCGGGAGGGGACCCACCGGGGAGCTGTTTTTT
many,TRBV7-2,TRBJ2-4,-,CASSLDSGSGLAKNIQYF,TGTGCCAGCAGCTTAGATAGTGGGAGCGGTTTAGCCAAAAACATTCAGTACTTC